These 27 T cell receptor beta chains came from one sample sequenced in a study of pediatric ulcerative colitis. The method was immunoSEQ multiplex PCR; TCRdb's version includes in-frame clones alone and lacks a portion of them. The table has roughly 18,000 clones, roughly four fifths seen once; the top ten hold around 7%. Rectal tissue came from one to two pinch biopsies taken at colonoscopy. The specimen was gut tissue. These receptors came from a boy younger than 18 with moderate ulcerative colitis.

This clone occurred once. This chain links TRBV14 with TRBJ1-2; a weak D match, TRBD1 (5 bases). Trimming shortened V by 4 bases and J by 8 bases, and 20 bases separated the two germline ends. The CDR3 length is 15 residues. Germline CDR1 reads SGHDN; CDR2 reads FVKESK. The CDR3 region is CASSPLAGITGGYTF. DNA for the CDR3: TGTGCCAGCAGCCCCTTGGCCGGGATAACAGGCGGCTACACCTTC.

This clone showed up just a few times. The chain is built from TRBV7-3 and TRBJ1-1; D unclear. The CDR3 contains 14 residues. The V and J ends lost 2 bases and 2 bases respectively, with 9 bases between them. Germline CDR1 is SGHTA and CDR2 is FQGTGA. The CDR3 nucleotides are TGTGCCAGCAGCTTAGGAGGATTAAACACTGAAGCTTTCTTT. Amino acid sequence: CASSLGGLNTEAFF.

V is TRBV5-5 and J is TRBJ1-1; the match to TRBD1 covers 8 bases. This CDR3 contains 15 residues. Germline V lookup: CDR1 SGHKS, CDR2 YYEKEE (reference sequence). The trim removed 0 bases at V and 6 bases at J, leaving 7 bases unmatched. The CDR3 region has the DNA TGTGCCAGCAGCTTGGGGTTAACAGGGGGGCCTGAAGCTTTCTTT. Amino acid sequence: CASSLGLTGGPEAFF.

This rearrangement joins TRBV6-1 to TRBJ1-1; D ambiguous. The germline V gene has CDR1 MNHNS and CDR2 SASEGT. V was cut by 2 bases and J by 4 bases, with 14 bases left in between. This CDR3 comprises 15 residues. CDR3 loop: CASSENLASATEAFF. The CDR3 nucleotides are TGTGCCAGCAGTGAAAACCTTGCGTCCGCCACTGAAGCTTTCTTT.

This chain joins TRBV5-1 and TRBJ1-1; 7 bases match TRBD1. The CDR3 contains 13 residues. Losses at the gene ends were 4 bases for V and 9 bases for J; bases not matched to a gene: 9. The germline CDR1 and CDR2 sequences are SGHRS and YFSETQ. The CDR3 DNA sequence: TGCGCCAGCAGCGACGCCGGGACAGCAAAAGCTTTCTTT. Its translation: CASSDAGTAKAFF. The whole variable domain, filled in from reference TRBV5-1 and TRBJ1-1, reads KAGVTQTPRYLIKTRGQQVTLSCSPISGHRSVSWYQQTPGQGLQFLFEYFSETQRNKGNFPGRFSGRQFSNSRSEMNVSTLELGDSALYLCASSDAGTAKAFFGQGTRLTVV.

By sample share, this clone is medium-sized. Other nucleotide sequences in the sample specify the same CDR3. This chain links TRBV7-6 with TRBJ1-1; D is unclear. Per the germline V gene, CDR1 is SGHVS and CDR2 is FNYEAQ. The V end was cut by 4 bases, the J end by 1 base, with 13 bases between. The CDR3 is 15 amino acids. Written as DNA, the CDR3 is TGTGCCAGCAGCTCCCCCGGAGAGGGGAACACTGAAGCTTTCTTT. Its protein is CASSSPGEGNTEAFF.

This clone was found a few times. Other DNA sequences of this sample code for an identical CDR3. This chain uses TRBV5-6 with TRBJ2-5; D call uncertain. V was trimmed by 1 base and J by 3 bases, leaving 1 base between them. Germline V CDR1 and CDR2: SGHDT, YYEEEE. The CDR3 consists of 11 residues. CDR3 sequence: CASSLKETQYF. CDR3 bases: TGTGCCAGCAGCTTGAAAGAGACCCAGTACTTC.

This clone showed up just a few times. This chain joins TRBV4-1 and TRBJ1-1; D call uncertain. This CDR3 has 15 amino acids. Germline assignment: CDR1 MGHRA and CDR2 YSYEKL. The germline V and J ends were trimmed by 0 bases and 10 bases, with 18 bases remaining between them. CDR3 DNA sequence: TGCGCCAGCAGCCAAGATACTCCGGCAGGTGAGGCAGCTTTCTTT. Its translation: CASSQDTPAGEAAFF.

CDR3 nucleotide sequence: TGTGCCAGTGCGCATCCGACCAGGGGAAATCAGCCCCAGCATTTT. As protein: CASAHPTRGNQPQHF. This sequence joins TRBV19 and TRBJ1-5, with a possible D match to TRBD1 (6 bases). Trimming pared 8 bases from V and 4 bases from J, leaving 18 bases between. The germline gives CDR1 LNHDA, CDR2 SQIVND (reference sequence). The CDR3 is 15 amino acids.

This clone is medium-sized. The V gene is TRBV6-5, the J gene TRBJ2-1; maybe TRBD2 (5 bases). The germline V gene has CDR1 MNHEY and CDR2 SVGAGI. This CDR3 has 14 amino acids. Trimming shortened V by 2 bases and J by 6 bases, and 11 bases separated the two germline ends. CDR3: CASSYVGEGNEQFF. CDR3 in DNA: TGTGCCAGCAGTTACGTGGGAGAGGGCAATGAGCAGTTCTTC.

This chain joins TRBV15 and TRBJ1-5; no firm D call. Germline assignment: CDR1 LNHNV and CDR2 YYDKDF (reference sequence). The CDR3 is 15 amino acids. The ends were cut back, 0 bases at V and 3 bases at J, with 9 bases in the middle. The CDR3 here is CATSRETGHNQPQHF. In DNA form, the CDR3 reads TGTGCCACCAGCAGAGAGACGGGTCACAATCAGCCCCAGCATTTT. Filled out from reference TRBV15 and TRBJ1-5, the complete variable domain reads DAMVIQNPRYQVTQFGKPVTLSCSQTLNHNVMYWYQQKSSQAPKLLFHYYDKDFNNEADTPDNFQSRRPNTSFCFLDIRSPGLGDTAMYLCATSRETGHNQPQHFGDGTRLSIL.

CDR3 region: CASSTGLRADGYTF. In DNA, the CDR3 is TGTGCCAGTAGTACAGGGCTGCGGGCGGATGGCTACACCTTC. The chain recombines TRBV19 with TRBJ1-2; perhaps TRBD1 as D (5 bases). V was clipped by 4 bases and J by 6 bases, with 15 bases between them. Germline CDR1 and CDR2: LNHDA and SQIVND (reference sequence). This CDR3 contains 14 residues.

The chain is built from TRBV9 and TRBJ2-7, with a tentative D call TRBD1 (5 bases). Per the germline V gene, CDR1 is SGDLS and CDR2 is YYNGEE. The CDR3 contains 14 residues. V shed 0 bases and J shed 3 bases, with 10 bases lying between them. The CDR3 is CASSVGQGIYEQYF. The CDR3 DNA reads TGTGCCAGCAGCGTAGGTCAGGGTATCTACGAGCAGTACTTC.

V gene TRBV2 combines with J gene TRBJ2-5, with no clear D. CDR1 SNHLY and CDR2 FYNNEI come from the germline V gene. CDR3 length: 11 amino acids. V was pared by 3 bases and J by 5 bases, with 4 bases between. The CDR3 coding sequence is TGTGCCAGCAGTGATCCGGAGACCCAGTACTTC. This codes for CASSDPETQYF.

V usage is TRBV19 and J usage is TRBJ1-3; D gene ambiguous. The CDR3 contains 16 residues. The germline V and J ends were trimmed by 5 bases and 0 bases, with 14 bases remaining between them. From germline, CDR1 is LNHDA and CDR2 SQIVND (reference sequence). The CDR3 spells CASSWNRPFSGNTIYF. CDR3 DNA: TGTGCCAGTAGTTGGAACAGACCCTTCTCTGGAAACACCATATATTTT.

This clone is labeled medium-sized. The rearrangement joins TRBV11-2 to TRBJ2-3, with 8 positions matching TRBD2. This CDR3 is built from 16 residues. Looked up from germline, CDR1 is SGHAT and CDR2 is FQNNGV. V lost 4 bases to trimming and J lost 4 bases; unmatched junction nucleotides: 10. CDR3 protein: CASSWKTGLAADTQYF. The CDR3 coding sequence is TGTGCCAGCAGCTGGAAGACCGGACTAGCTGCAGATACGCAGTATTTT.

The DNA of the CDR3 is TGCGCCAGCAGCTTGGCCAGGGAGAACACTGAAGCTTTCTTT. Its protein is CASSLARENTEAFF. The J gene is TRBJ1-1, the V gene TRBV5-1, with D perhaps TRBD1 (5 bases). The CDR3 length is 14 residues. Per the germline V gene, CDR1 is SGHRS and CDR2 is YFSETQ. Trimming shortened V by 0 bases and J by 1 base, and 7 bases separated the two germline ends. Drawing the rest from reference TRBV5-1 and TRBJ1-1, the complete variable domain is KAGVTQTPRYLIKTRGQQVTLSCSPISGHRSVSWYQQTPGQGLQFLFEYFSETQRNKGNFPGRFSGRQFSNSRSEMNVSTLELGDSALYLCASSLARENTEAFFGQGTRLTVV.

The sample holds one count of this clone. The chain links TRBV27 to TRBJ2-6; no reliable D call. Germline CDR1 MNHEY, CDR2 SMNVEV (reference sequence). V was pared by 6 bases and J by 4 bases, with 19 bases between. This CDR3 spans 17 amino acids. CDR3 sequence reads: CASRFRHGLAGANVLTF. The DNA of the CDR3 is TGTGCCAGCAGATTCCGTCACGGTTTGGCAGGGGCCAACGTCCTGACTTTC.

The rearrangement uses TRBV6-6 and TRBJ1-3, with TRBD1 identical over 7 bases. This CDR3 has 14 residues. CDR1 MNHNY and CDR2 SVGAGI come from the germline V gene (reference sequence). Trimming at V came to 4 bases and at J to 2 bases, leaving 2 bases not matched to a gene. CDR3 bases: TGTGCCAGCAGTTCCACAGGGGCTGGAAACACCATATATTTT. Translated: CASSSTGAGNTIYF.

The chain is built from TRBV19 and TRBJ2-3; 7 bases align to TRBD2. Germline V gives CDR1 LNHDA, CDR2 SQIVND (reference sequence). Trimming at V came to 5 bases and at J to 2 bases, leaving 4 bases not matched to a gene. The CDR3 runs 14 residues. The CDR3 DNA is TGTGCCAGTAGTGGACTAGATCCCACAGATACGCAGTATTTT. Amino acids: CASSGLDPTDTQYF.

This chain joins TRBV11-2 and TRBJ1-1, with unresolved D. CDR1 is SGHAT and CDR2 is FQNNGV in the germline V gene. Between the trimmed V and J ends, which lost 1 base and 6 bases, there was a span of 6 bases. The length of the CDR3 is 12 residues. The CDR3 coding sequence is TGTGCCAGCAGCTTAGGGATAGCTGAAGCTTTCTTT. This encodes CASSLGIAEAFF.

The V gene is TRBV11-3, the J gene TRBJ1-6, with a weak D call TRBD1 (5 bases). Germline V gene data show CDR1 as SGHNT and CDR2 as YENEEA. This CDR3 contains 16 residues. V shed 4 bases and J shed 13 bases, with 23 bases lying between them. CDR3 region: CASSYRNRDGGSPLHF. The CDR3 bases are TGTGCCAGCAGCTACAGAAACCGGGACGGAGGATCTCCCCTCCACTTT.

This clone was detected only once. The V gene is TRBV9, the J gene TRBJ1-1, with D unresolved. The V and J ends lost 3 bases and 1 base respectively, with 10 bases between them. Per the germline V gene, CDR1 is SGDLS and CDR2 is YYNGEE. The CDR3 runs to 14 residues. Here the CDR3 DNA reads TGTGCCAGCAGCGGCCTCGGGGAGAACACTGAAGCTTTCTTT. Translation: CASSGLGENTEAFF.

This CDR3 reads CASSLAGTGGTEAFF. The CDR3 nucleotides are TGCGCCAGCAGCTTGGCCGGGACAGGGGGCACTGAAGCTTTCTTT. The chain is built from TRBV5-1 and TRBJ1-1; the match to TRBD1 covers 11 bases. Germline-derived CDR1 and CDR2 are SGHRS and YFSETQ. There are 15 residues in the CDR3. V was pared by 0 bases and J by 4 bases, with 2 bases of the junction left unmatched.

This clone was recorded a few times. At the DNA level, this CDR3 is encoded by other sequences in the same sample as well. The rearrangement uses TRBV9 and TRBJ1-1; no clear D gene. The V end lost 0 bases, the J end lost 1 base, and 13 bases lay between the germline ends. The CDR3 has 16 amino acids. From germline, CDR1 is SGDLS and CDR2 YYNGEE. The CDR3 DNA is TGTGCCAGCAGCGTAGATGACACCCTGGGGAACACTGAAGCTTTCTTT. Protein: CASSVDDTLGNTEAFF. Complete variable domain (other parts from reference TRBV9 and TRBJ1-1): DSGVTQTPKHLITATGQRVTLRCSPRSGDLSVYWYQQSLDQGLQFLIQYYNGEERAKGNILERFSAQQFPDLHSELNLSSLELGDSALYFCASSVDDTLGNTEAFFGQGTRLTVV.

The CDR3 region is CASSLTGYEQYF. CDR3 bases: TGTGCCAGCAGCTTGACCGGGTACGAGCAGTACTTC. The genes are TRBV5-6 and TRBJ2-5; D gene ambiguous. With the DNA end fitting TRBJ2-7 better, the J assignment may be wrong. Germline CDR1 reads SGHDT; CDR2 reads YYEEEE. The CDR3 loop spans 12 amino acids.

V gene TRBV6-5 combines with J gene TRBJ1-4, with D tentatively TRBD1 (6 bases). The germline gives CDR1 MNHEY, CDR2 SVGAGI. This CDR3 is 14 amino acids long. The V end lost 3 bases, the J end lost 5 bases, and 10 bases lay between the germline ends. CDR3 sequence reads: CASSYGGTNEKLFF. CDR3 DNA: TGTGCCAGCAGTTATGGGGGGACAAATGAAAAACTGTTTTTT.